One and the same sample provided the 8 T cell receptor beta chains below, sequenced in a study of beta chain features in type 1 diabetes (dated by TCRdb to the late 2010s). The receptor library was made with the immunoSEQ multiplex PCR assay. The High Capacity cDNA Reverse Transcription Kit was used to reverse transcribe all of the isolated RNA, meaning that expressed TCRB transcripts were what got sequenced. TCRdb's version of the immuneACCESS table is confined to in-frame rearrangements and falls short of the full clone set. An unresolved V gene accounts for under half of the shortfall where checked; the remainder is of unknown origin. The sample contains about 620,000 clones, 15% to 17% of them found a single time. The ten most abundant clones make up approximately 0.087% of the sample. The sequenced sample was naive CD4+ T cells from blood. The label giving this sample's cell subset or site can be read as: true naive CD4+ T cells. The receptors shown here come from a young man in good health.

The sample holds a few counts of this clone. CDR3: CASQEVGGSSYEQYF. CDR3 DNA sequence: TGTGCCAGCCAAGAGGTCGGAGGTAGCTCCTACGAGCAGTACTTC. This chain joins TRBV28 and TRBJ2-7, with D possibly matching TRBD2 (5 bases). CDR1 MDHEN and CDR2 SYDVKM come from the germline V gene. The length of the CDR3 is 15 residues. Trimming cost V 8 bases and J 0 bases, with 17 bases left between them.

This chain links TRBV27 with TRBJ2-1; maybe TRBD2 (6 bases). The germline CDR1 and CDR2 sequences are MNHEY and SMNVEV (reference sequence). This CDR3 is 14 amino acids long. V lost 0 bases, J lost 7 bases, and 10 bases lay in between. Written as DNA, the CDR3 is TGTGCCAGCAGTTTATCGCACCGGGGGAATGAGCAGTTCTTC. Protein sequence: CASSLSHRGNEQFF.

V is TRBV29-1 and J is TRBJ1-2, with 8 bases fitting TRBD1. Looked up from germline, CDR1 is SQVTM and CDR2 is ANQGSEA. Germline trimming cut 6 bases from V and 4 bases from J; bases unmatched to any gene: 7. The CDR3 length is 13 residues. CDR3 in DNA: TGCAGCGTCTGGACAGGGTTGGGCTATGGCTACACCTTC. This encodes CSVWTGLGYGYTF.

The V gene is TRBV5-6, the J gene TRBJ1-1; no clear D gene. Germline CDR1 reads SGHDT; CDR2 reads YYEEEE. Trimming took 4 bases from V and 4 from J, leaving 14 bases between them. CDR3 size: 14 residues. The DNA of the CDR3 is TGTGCCAGCAGCCTCCCTAGACTTGTCACTGAAGCTTTCTTT. Protein product: CASSLPRLVTEAFF.

Written as DNA, the CDR3 is TGCGCCAGCAAGAAGGGCGGGCGACTCTCCTACGAGCAGTACTTC. Its protein is CASKKGGRLSYEQYF. The chain recombines TRBV23-1 with TRBJ2-7; possible D gene TRBD2, 5 bases. TRBV23-1 is designated an ORF whose function remains uncertain. V was trimmed by 7 bases and J by 0 bases, leaving 16 bases between them. The CDR3 length is 15 residues.

V gene TRBV10-3 combines with J gene TRBJ1-2; 8 bases map to TRBD1. CDR3 length: 15 amino acids. J lost 3 bases, V lost 6 bases, and 9 bases had no gene match. Germline V gives CDR1 ENHRY, CDR2 SYGVKD. CDR3: CAISPRQGLDYGYTF. DNA of the CDR3: TGTGCCATCAGCCCCAGACAGGGGCTGGACTATGGCTACACCTTC.

V and J are TRBV6-6 and TRBJ1-3; the D gene is possibly TRBD1 (5 bases). Germline loops: CDR1 MNHNY, CDR2 SVGAGI (reference sequence). V was trimmed by 4 bases and J by 0 bases, leaving 13 bases between them. There are 16 residues in the CDR3. The CDR3, as DNA: TGTGCCAGCAGTTCTGTACAGGCCTTCTCTGGAAACACCATATATTTT. Translation gives CASSSVQAFSGNTIYF.

This clone has just a few counts. The rearrangement links TRBV9 to TRBJ2-1, with TRBD1 matching over 7 bases. J was trimmed by 7 bases and V by 1 base; bases with no gene match: 11. CDR3 length: 16 amino acids. Germline CDR1 SGDLS, CDR2 YYNGEE. The DNA of the CDR3 is TGTGCCAGCAGCGTAACGACAGGGACCCCTCTGAATGAGCAGTTCTTC. It codes for CASSVTTGTPLNEQFF.